Below, one TCR beta chain is given with its context. The antigen it binds to is not known. No quality values exist for individual bases; no much larger clone is one base distant. Library preparation used the immunoSEQ multiplex PCR assay. TCRdb stores this immuneACCESS table with in-frame sequences only. Part of the clones is absent; in the studies checked, under half of the shortfall reflects unresolved V genes, and no reason is known for the rest. Within this sample are around 80,000 clones, with about four fifths of them counted one time only. 0.65% to 0.85% of the sample belongs to the ten largest clones. The data are from a study of radiotherapy plus CTLA-4 blockade in lung cancer (dated by TCRdb to 2016 to 2018). Background for the entire study: Among enrolled patients, approximately 17% had an objective response and about 30% reached disease control.

Focal radiation therapy combined with CTLA-4 blockade (ipilimumab) was tested in patients with chemo-refractory metastatic non-small-cell lung cancer. The full study reports these points: After treatment with radiotherapy and ipilimumab, TCR clones that originated in tumors expanded in peripheral blood. Early dynamic changes in blood T cell clones, together with increased serum interferon-beta after radiation, were reported as the strongest predictors of response.

The receptor was isolated from a human donor with non-small cell lung cancer who had stable disease on radiotherapy plus ipilimumab. Sequenced material: peripheral blood, taken from a patient treated with radiotherapy plus ipilimumab.

At the DNA level, the sequence is TGTGCCAGCAGGCTAACAGGGTCGGGTGGCTACACCTTC. Its translation is CASRLTGSGGYTF. The chain joins TRBV11-2 to TRBJ1-2; the D segment could be TRBD1, given 6 matching bases. Including the terminal cysteine and phenylalanine, the CDR3 comprises 13 residues. Only the CDR3 DNA stays, 39 bases, in frame from base 1. From the germline V gene, CDR1 is SGHAT and CDR2 is FQNNGV. V was cut back by 6 bases and J by 7 bases, leaving a gap of 15 bases between them.